One sample yielded the 8 T cell receptor beta chains listed below, sequenced in a study of blood T cell repertoires in COVID-19. Data came from immunoSEQ multiplex PCR; TCRdb stores just in-frame clones and leaves some out. The repertoire consists of 30,000 to 40,000 clones, with about 85% occurring once and the leading ten covering around 4.9%. Material: peripheral blood. The receptors here all came from a man aged 50-60 years with active COVID-19.

The gene calls are TRBV11-3 and TRBJ2-1; 13 bases match TRBD2. The CDR3 has 16 amino acids. Germline CDR1 and CDR2: SGHNT and YENEEA. Trimming at V came to 5 bases and at J to 2 bases, leaving 3 bases not matched to a gene. The CDR3 coding sequence is TGTGCCAGCAGCATCACTAGCGGGGGGGCCTACAATGAGCAGTTCTTC. Protein sequence: CASSITSGGAYNEQFF.

The J gene is TRBJ1-5, the V gene TRBV2, with TRBD1 identical over 7 bases. Germline CDR1 reads SNHLY; CDR2 reads FYNNEI. The J segment lost 6 bases and the V segment lost 5 bases, leaving 10 bases of the junction unmatched. This CDR3 region has 15 residues. CDR3 amino acids: CASSSRVRQGQPQHF. DNA for the CDR3: TGTGCCAGCAGTAGCCGGGTCCGACAGGGTCAGCCCCAGCATTTT.

V and J are TRBV5-4 and TRBJ2-4; no clear D. Germline CDR1 and CDR2: SGHNT and YYREEE (reference sequence). The CDR3 spans 14 residues. V shed 0 bases and J shed 6 bases, with 10 bases lying between them. This CDR3 reads CASSLASPGNIQYF. CDR3 nucleotides: TGTGCCAGCAGCTTGGCCTCCCCGGGAAACATTCAGTACTTC.

The V and J genes are TRBV9 and TRBJ1-1, with TRBD1 as a possible D gene (6 bases). Per germline, CDR1 SGDLS and CDR2 YYNGEE. The CDR3 consists of 14 residues. The V end lost 4 bases, the J end lost 1 base, and 11 bases lay between the germline ends. The CDR3 region is CASSFSDRNTEAFF. The DNA of the CDR3 is TGTGCCAGCAGCTTCTCGGACAGGAACACTGAAGCTTTCTTT.

This chain uses TRBV13 with TRBJ2-1; D perhaps matches TRBD1 (6 bases). V lost 0 bases to trimming and J lost 10 bases, with 7 bases between them. Per germline, CDR1 PRHDT and CDR2 FYEKMQ (reference sequence). CDR3 length equals 12 residues. Written as DNA, the CDR3 is TGTGCCAGCAGCTTAGGTCAGGGGGAGCAGTTCTTC. Translating gives CASSLGQGEQFF.

The rearrangement joins TRBV10-3 to TRBJ1-3; TRBD1 is a possible D gene (5 bases). Between the trimmed V and J ends, which lost 5 bases and 0 bases, there was a span of 17 bases. This CDR3 is 17 amino acids long. CDR1 ENHRY and CDR2 SYGVKD come from the germline V gene. The CDR3 DNA is TGTGCCATCAGTCCAAACCGACAGCTTTCCTCTGGAAACACCATATATTTT. Translation: CAISPNRQLSSGNTIYF.

The rearrangement joins TRBV7-8 to TRBJ2-7; a possible D gene is TRBD1 (6 bases). Trimming cost V 5 bases and J 0 bases, with 14 bases left between them. Germline CDR1 and CDR2: SGHVS and FQNEAQ. This CDR3 spans 15 amino acids. CDR3 residues: CASSARTVYSYEQYF. The CDR3 DNA is TGTGCCAGCAGCGCTAGGACAGTATACTCCTACGAGCAGTACTTC.

The chain is built from TRBV2 and TRBJ1-1; no definite D call. Germline CDR1 SNHLY, CDR2 FYNNEI. The CDR3 totals 13 residues. With 4 bases removed from V and 5 bases from J, the gap between germline ends came to 11 bases. The CDR3 is CASSGRGRTEAFF. The CDR3 DNA is TGTGCCAGCAGTGGTCGGGGTAGGACTGAAGCTTTCTTT. The entire variable domain, with the rest obtained from reference TRBV2 and TRBJ1-1, is as follows: EPEVTQTPSHQVTQMGQEVILRCVPISNHLYFYWYRQILGQKVEFLVSFYNNEISEKSEIFDDQFSVERPDGSNFTLKIRSTKLEDSAMYFCASSGRGRTEAFFGQGTRLTVV.